This TCR beta chain is from a study of cytomegalovirus exposure and HLA in healthy donors. Study-level points and caveats: Cytomegalovirus status, reportedly, was diagnosed with high specificity and sensitivity by the classifier.

This clone appeared once. What it binds is unknown. Clones were read by immunoSEQ multiplex PCR, and TCRdb kept only the in-frame ones, dropping some. Counted here are some 110,000 clones, more than 85% occurring once; the ten biggest clones make up roughly 4.4%. V was pared by 4 bases and J by 2 bases, with 9 bases between. Germline loops: CDR1 SGHRS, CDR2 YFSETQ. The CDR3 totals 13 residues. These donors were members of the approximately 110-subject validation cohort, a group separate from the roughly 700-subject first cohort. The gene calls are TRBV5-1 and TRBJ1-2, with D possibly TRBD1 on 5 matching bases. The clonotype originates from a man between 18 and 29 years old in good health and CMV-seropositive. The sample taken for sequencing was PBMCs. The CDR3 sequence is CASSGTGNYGYTF. CDR3 in DNA: TGCGCCAGCAGCGGAACAGGAAACTATGGCTACACCTTC.